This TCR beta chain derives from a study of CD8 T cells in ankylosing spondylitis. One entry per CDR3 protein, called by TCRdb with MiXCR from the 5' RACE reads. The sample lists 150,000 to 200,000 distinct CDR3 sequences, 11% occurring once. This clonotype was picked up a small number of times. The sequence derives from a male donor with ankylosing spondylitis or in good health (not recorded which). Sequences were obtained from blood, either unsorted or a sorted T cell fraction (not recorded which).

CDR3 coding DNA: TGTGCCAGCAGCTTAGGGGTAGCGGGACTCTACAATGAGCAGTTCTTC. This gives the protein CASSLGVAGLYNEQFF. The rearrangement joins TRBV7-2 to TRBJ2-1; 8 bases agree with TRBD2. CDR3 length equals 16 residues. The V gene's germline CDR1 is SGHTA and CDR2 FQGNSA. V gave up 1 base and J gave up 3 bases; unmatched junction bases: 5.